This T cell receptor (beta chain) came from a study of T cell repertoires in ileal Crohn's disease. About the study: At surgery, 30% to 35% of patients smoked, with median disease duration about eight years.

Each sample's TCRB immunosequencing used roughly 500 nanograms of biopsy DNA. Produced via immunoSEQ multiplex PCR; TCRdb's table is partial and in-frame only. The table lists about 15,000 clones, 60% of them singletons, with approximately 7% in the top ten. Trimming left V 3 bases short and J 7 bases short, with 12 bases between. Germline V gene data show CDR1 as KGHSH and CDR2 as LQKENI. The CDR3 has 13 residues. The chain employs TRBV18 and TRBJ1-1; D gene unclear. Sequencing input: ileal tissue. The sequence derives from an adult with Crohn's disease. In nucleotides, the CDR3 is TGTGCCAGCTCACCGCTGAGCGGTGATGAAGCTTTCTTT. Its translation: CASSPLSGDEAFF.